Presented here are 14 T cell receptor beta chains from one specimen sequenced in a study of T cell responses to AZD1222 COVID-19 vaccine. The data were produced by immunoSEQ multiplex PCR, yet TCRdb's version contains in-frame clones alone and is incomplete. Of fewer than 180,000 clones in the sample, roughly 94% were seen once. This material consisted of peripheral blood, taken on day 0 of AZD1222 vaccination. The receptors derive from an adult in good health.

This chain links TRBV4-2 with TRBJ1-3; the D gene is possibly TRBD1 (6 bases). Trimming left V 2 bases short and J 2 bases short, with 16 bases between. CDR3 length equals 17 residues. Germline CDR1 is LGHNA and CDR2 is YNFKEQ. The CDR3 nucleotides are TGTGCCAGCAGCCAACTGTTCCGGACAGTCGCTGGAAACACCATATATTTT. It encodes CASSQLFRTVAGNTIYF.

CDR3 sequence reads: CASSRTGLGEAFF. DNA for the CDR3: TGTGCCAGCAGCAGAACAGGACTTGGTGAAGCTTTCTTT. This chain joins TRBV14 and TRBJ1-1, with D tentatively TRBD1 (5 bases). The CDR3 totals 13 residues. Trimming shortened V by 5 bases and J by 7 bases, and 14 bases separated the two germline ends. CDR1 and CDR2 from the germline V gene are SGHDN and FVKESK.

The J gene is TRBJ2-2, the V gene TRBV27; D is possibly TRBD2 (5 bases). V lost 3 bases to trimming and J lost 7 bases, with 21 bases between them. The CDR3 covers 17 residues. In germline, CDR1 is MNHEY, CDR2 SMNVEV (reference sequence). As DNA, the CDR3 is TGTGCCAGCAGTTTTTGGTCCGTCGTAGACGGGGACGGGGAGCTGTTTTTT. Translated, it gives CASSFWSVVDGDGELFF.

The rearrangement joins TRBV12-5 to TRBJ2-5, with D possibly being TRBD1 (5 bases). Germline lookup yields CDR1 LGHNT and CDR2 FRNRAP. The CDR3 loop spans 13 amino acids. V gave up 11 bases and J gave up 1 base, with 14 bases separating them. The CDR3 region is CASIGAAQETQYF. The CDR3 DNA reads TGTGCTTCCATAGGGGCAGCCCAAGAGACCCAGTACTTC.

In DNA, the CDR3 is TGTGCCAGCAGCCCCAAATTAAACTCCTACAATGAGCAGTTCTTC. Protein product: CASSPKLNSYNEQFF. The chain couples TRBV25-1 to TRBJ2-1, with D uncertain. Germline CDR1 and CDR2: MGHDK and SYGVNS. Trimming took 6 bases from V and 0 from J, leaving 12 bases between them. The CDR3 is made up of 15 amino acids.

This clone has only a few counts. This rearrangement joins TRBV6-5 to TRBJ1-1; TRBD1 agrees at 8 bases. Looked up from germline, CDR1 is MNHEY and CDR2 is SVGAGI. The V gene end was trimmed by 3 bases and the J gene end by 3 bases; junction bases not matched to a gene: 3. This CDR3 spans 14 amino acids. The CDR3 loop reads CASSYWDRYTEAFF. Here the CDR3 DNA reads TGTGCCAGCAGTTATTGGGACAGGTACACTGAAGCTTTCTTT.

A single count supports this clone. The chain has TRBV5-5 and TRBJ2-1, with 7 bases that match TRBD2. The CDR3 is made up of 14 amino acids. V lost 4 bases and J lost 2; bases outside the gene matches: 3. In germline, CDR1 is SGHKS, CDR2 YYEKEE (reference sequence). The chain's CDR3 is CASSREGTYNEQFF. Here the CDR3 DNA reads TGTGCCAGCAGCAGGGAGGGCACCTACAATGAGCAGTTCTTC.

The V and J genes are TRBV6-6 and TRBJ2-7, with D perhaps TRBD2 (7 bases). CDR1 and CDR2 from the germline V gene are MNHNY and SVGAGI (reference sequence). CDR3 length equals 12 residues. Trimming took off 6 bases at V and 5 bases at J, with 11 bases between the two ends. The CDR3, as DNA: TGTGCCAGCAGAGGGGGGGGCCACGAGCAGTACGTC. This encodes CASRGGGHEQYV.

The J gene is TRBJ1-5, the V gene TRBV19; maybe TRBD1 (5 bases). The germline V gene has CDR1 LNHDA and CDR2 SQIVND (reference sequence). The CDR3 is 14 residues long. V lost 7 bases, J lost 2 bases, and 12 bases lay in between. CDR3 in amino acids: CASNGGWGNQPQHF. The CDR3 DNA reads TGTGCCAGTAATGGGGGTTGGGGCAATCAGCCCCAGCATTTT.

The rearrangement links TRBV18 to TRBJ2-3; maybe TRBD2 (6 bases). Germline V gives CDR1 KGHSH, CDR2 LQKENI. V shed 3 bases and J shed 6 bases, with 10 bases lying between them. The CDR3 length is 13 residues. CDR3 coding DNA: TGTGCCAGCTCACCGCGGGACGCGGATACGCAGTATTTT. Its translation: CASSPRDADTQYF.

This clone was counted a single time. V usage is TRBV4-1 and J usage is TRBJ2-1, with D unclear. The V gene lost 1 base and the J gene lost 12 bases, with 25 bases spanning the gap. There are 17 residues in the CDR3. Per germline, CDR1 MGHRA and CDR2 YSYEKL. CDR3 sequence (DNA): TGCGCCAGCAGCCAAGTTGCTACCTTAAAAGAAAGTATAACGCAGTTCTTC. Translating gives CASSQVATLKESITQFF.

V usage is TRBV6-5 and J usage is TRBJ2-2; D is perhaps TRBD1 (5 bases). CDR3 size: 14 residues. Trimming left V 8 bases short and J 1 base short, with 11 bases between. Germline V CDR1 and CDR2: MNHEY, SVGAGI. CDR3 sequence (DNA): TGTGCCAGCGGCTCAGGGTGGAACACCGGGGAGCTGTTTTTT. This gives the protein CASGSGWNTGELFF.

The chain employs TRBV19 and TRBJ1-1; no clear D. Germline-derived CDR1 and CDR2 are LNHDA and SQIVND (reference sequence). The length of the CDR3 is 17 residues. The V gene lost 6 bases and the J gene lost 2 bases, with 22 bases spanning the gap. The CDR3 DNA follows: TGTGCCAGTAGATCGGTTTCAGTCAGCCAAACTAACACTGAAGCTTTCTTT. Protein sequence: CASRSVSVSQTNTEAFF.

The V and J genes are TRBV6-5 and TRBJ2-7; 9 nucleotides match TRBD2. Germline values: CDR1 MNHEY, CDR2 SVGAGI. With V trimmed by 6 bases and J by 4 bases, 4 bases remained unmatched. The CDR3 sequence is 13 residues long. The CDR3 DNA reads TGTGCCAGCAGCGACACTAGCGGGTACGAGCAGTACGTC. Amino acid sequence: CASSDTSGYEQYV.